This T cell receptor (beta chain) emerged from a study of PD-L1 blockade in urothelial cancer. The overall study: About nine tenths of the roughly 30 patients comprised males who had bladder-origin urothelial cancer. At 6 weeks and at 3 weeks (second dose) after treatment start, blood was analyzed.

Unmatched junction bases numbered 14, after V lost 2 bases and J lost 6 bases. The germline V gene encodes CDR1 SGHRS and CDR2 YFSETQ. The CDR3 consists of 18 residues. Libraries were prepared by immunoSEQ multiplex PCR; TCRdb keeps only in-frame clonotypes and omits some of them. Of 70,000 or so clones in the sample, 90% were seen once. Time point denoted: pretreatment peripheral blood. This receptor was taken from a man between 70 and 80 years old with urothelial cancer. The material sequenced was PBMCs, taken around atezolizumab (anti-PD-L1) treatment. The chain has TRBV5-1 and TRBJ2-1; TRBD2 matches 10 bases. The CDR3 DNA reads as TGCGCCAGCAGCTTAATGACTAGCGGGCTCCTTTCAGGCAATGAGCAGTTCTTC. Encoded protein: CASSLMTSGLLSGNEQFF. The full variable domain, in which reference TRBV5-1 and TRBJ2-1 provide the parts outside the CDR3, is KAGVTQTPRYLIKTRGQQVTLSCSPISGHRSVSWYQQTPGQGLQFLFEYFSETQRNKGNFPGRFSGRQFSNSRSEMNVSTLELGDSALYLCASSLMTSGLLSGNEQFFGPGTRLTVL.